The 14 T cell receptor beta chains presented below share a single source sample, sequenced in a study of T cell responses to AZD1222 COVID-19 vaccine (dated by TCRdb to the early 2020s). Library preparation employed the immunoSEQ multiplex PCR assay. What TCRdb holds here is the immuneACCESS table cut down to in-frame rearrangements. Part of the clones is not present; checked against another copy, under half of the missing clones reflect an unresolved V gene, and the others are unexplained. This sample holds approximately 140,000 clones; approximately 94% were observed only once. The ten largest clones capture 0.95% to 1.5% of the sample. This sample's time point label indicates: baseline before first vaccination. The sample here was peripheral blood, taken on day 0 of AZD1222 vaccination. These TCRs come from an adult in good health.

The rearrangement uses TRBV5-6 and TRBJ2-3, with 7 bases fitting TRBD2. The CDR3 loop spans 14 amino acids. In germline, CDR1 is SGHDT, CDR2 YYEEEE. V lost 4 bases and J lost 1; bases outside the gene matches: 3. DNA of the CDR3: TGTGCCAGCAGCACAGGACTAGGCACAGATACGCAGTATTTT. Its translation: CASSTGLGTDTQYF.

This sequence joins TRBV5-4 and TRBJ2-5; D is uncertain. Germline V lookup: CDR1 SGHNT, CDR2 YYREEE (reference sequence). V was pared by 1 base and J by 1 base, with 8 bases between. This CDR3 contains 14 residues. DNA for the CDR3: TGTGCCAGCAGCTTGTTTACAACCCAAGAGACCCAGTACTTC. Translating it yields CASSLFTTQETQYF.

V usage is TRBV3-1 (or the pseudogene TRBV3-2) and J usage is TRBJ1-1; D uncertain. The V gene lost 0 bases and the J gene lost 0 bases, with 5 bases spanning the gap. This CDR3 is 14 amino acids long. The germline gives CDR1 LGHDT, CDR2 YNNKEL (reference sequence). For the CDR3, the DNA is TGTGCCAGCAGCCAAGATCCGATGAACACTGAAGCTTTCTTT. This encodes CASSQDPMNTEAFF.

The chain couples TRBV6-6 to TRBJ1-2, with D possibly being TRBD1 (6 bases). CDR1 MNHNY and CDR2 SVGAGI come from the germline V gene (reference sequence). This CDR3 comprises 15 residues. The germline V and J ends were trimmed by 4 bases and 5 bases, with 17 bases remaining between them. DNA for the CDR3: TGTGCCAGCAGTTCGGGCACAGGGATGGATTATGGCTACACCTTC. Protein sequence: CASSSGTGMDYGYTF.

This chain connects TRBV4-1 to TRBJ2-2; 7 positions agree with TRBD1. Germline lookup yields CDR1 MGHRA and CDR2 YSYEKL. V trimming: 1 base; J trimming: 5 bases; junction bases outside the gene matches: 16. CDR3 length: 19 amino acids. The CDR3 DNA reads TGCGCCAGCAGCCAAGCCTCTGGGACAGTGGGATTTGAGACCGGGGAGCTGTTTTTT. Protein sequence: CASSQASGTVGFETGELFF.

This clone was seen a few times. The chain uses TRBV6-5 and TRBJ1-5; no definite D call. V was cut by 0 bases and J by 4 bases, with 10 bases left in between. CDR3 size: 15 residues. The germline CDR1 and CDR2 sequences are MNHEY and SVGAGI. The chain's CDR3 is CASSYSAGLNQPQHF. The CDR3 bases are TGTGCCAGCAGTTACTCGGCAGGATTAAATCAGCCCCAGCATTTT.

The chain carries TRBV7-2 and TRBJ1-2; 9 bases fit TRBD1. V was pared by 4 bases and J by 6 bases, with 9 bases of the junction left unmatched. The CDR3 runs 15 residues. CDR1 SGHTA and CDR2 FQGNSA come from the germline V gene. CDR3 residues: CASSSSSRDRDGYTF. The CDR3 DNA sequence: TGTGCCAGCAGCTCCTCGTCCCGGGACAGGGATGGCTACACCTTC.

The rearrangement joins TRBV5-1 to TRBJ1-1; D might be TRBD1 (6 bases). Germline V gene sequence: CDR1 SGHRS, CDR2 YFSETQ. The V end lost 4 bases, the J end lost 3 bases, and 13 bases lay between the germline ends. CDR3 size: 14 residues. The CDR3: CASSLQGADTEAFF. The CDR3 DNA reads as TGCGCCAGCAGCCTACAGGGAGCGGACACTGAAGCTTTCTTT.

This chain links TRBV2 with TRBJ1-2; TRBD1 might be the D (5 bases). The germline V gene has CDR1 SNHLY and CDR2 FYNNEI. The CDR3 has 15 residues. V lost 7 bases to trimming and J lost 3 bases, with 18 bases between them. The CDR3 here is CASTFSGAGDYGYTF. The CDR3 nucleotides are TGTGCCAGCACTTTTTCTGGGGCGGGGGACTATGGCTACACCTTC. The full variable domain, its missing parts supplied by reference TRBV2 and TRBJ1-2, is EPEVTQTPSHQVTQMGQEVILRCVPISNHLYFYWYRQILGQKVEFLVSFYNNEISEKSEIFDDQFSVERPDGSNFTLKIRSTKLEDSAMYFCASTFSGAGDYGYTFGSGTRLTVV.

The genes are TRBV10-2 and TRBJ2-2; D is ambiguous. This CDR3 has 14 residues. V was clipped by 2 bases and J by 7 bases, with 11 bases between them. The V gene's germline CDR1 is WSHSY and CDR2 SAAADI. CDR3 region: CASSENGVGGELFF. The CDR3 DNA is TGCGCCAGCAGTGAGAATGGGGTTGGCGGGGAGCTGTTTTTT.

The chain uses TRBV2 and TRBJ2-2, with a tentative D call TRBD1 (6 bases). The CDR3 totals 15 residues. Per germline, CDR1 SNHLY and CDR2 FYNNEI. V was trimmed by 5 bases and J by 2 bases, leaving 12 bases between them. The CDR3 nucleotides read TGTGCCAGCAGTCGGACAGAACCCAACACCGGGGAGCTGTTTTTT. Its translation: CASSRTEPNTGELFF.

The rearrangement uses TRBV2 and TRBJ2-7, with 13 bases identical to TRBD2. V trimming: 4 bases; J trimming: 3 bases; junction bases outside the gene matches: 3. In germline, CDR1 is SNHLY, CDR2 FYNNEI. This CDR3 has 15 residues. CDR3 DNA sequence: TGTGCCAGCAGTGGGGGACTAGCGGGGCTCTACGAGCAGTACGTC. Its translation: CASSGGLAGLYEQYV.

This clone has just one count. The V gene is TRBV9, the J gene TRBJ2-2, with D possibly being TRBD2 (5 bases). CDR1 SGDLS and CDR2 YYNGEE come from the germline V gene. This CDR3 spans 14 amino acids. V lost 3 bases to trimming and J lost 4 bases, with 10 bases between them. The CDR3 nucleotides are TGTGCCAGCAGCGGGACTCGCGCCACCGGGGAGCTGTTTTTT. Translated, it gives CASSGTRATGELFF.

DNA for the CDR3: TGTGCTAGTGGTTTGGTACCGGCAGGGCTATCCTGCTGGTACGAGCAGTACGTC. This codes for CASGLVPAGLSCWYEQYV. The chain is built from TRBV12-5 and TRBJ2-7; D is perhaps TRBD1 (5 bases). The CDR3 sequence is 18 residues long. The germline V gene has CDR1 LGHNT and CDR2 FRNRAP. V was shortened by 0 bases and J by 4 bases, with 22 bases between the two germline ends.